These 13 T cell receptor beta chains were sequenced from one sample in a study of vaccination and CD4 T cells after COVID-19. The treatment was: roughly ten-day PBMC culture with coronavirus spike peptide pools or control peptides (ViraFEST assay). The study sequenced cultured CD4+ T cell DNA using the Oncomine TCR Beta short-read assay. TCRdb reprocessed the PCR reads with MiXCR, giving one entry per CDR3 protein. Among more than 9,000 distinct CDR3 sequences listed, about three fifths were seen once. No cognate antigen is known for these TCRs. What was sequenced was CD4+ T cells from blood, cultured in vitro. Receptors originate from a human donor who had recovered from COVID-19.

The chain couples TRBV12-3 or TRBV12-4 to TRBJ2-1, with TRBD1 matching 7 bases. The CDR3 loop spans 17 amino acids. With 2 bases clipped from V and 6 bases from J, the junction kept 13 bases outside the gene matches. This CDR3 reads CASSLIPGQSYGNEQFF. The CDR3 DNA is TGTGCCAGCAGTTTAATCCCGGGACAGAGTTATGGCAATGAGCAGTTCTTC.

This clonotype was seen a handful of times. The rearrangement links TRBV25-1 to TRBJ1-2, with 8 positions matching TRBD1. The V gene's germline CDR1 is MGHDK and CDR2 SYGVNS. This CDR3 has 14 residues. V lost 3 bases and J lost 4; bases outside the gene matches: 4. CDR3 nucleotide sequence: TGTGCCAGCAGTGACATAGGACAGGGCTATGGCTACACCTTC. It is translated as CASSDIGQGYGYTF.

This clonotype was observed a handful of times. In nucleotides, the CDR3 is TGCAGTGCTAGCTTTGACACTCACACCGGGGAGCTGTTTTTT. Translated, it gives CSASFDTHTGELFF. The V gene is TRBV20-1, the J gene TRBJ2-2; D gene unclear. Germline CDR1 reads DFQATT; CDR2 reads SNEGSKA (reference sequence). The CDR3 runs 14 residues. Trimming took off 3 bases at V and 3 bases at J, with 11 bases between the two ends.

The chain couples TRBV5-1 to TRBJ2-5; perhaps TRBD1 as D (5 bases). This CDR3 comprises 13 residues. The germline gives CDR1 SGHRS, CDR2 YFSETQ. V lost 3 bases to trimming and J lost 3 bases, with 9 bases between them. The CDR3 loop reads CASSSADKETQYF. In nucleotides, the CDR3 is TGCGCCAGCAGCTCGGCGGACAAAGAGACCCAGTACTTC.

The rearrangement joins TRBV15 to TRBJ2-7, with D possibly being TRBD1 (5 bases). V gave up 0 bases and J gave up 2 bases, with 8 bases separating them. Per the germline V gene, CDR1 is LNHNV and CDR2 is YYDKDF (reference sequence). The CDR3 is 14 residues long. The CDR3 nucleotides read TGTGCCACCAGCAGAGACCCAGGGACCTACGAGCAGTACTTC. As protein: CATSRDPGTYEQYF. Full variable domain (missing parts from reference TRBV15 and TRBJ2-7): DAMVIQNPRYQVTQFGKPVTLSCSQTLNHNVMYWYQQKSSQAPKLLFHYYDKDFNNEADTPDNFQSRRPNTSFCFLDIRSPGLGDTAMYLCATSRDPGTYEQYFGPGTRLTVT.

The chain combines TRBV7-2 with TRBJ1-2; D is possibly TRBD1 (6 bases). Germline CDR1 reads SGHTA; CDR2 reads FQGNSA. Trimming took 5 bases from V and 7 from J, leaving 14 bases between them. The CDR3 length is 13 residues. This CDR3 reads CASSIQGRSGYTF. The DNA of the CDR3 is TGTGCCAGCAGCATACAGGGACGTAGTGGCTACACCTTC.

CDR3 DNA sequence: TGTGCCAGTAGTAAGGGCAGCGGGCACACTGAAGCTTTCTTT. Protein: CASSKGSGHTEAFF. The V gene is TRBV19, the J gene TRBJ1-1, with D unclear. CDR3 size: 14 residues. V was cut by 4 bases and J by 3 bases, with 12 bases left in between. The germline CDR1 and CDR2 sequences are LNHDA and SQIVND (reference sequence).

DNA for the CDR3: TGCAGTGCTAGTCGCCCTACTGCATACAGGGTGGGGGTATTTTGGAGCAATCAGCCCCAGCATTTT. This sequence encodes CSASRPTAYRVGVFWSNQPQHF. This chain uses TRBV20-1 with TRBJ1-5; a weak D match, TRBD1 (6 bases). CDR3 length: 22 amino acids. Germline assignment: CDR1 DFQATT and CDR2 SNEGSKA (reference sequence). The ends were cut back, 3 bases at V and 1 base at J, with 34 bases in the middle.

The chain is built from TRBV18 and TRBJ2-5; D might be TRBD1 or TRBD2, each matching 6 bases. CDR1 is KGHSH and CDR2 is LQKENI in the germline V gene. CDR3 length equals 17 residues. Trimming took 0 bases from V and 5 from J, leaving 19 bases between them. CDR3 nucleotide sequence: TGTGCCAGCTCACCACCGCTACGGAGACGGGGGCGTGAGACCCAGTACTTC. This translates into CASSPPLRRRGRETQYF.

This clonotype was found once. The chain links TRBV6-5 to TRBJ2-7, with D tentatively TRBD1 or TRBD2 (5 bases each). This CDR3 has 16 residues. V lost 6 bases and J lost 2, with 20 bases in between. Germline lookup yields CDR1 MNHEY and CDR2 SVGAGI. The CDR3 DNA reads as TGTGCCAGCAGATACGCCTTTCTGGGGGATACCTACGAGCAGTACTTC. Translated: CASRYAFLGDTYEQYF.

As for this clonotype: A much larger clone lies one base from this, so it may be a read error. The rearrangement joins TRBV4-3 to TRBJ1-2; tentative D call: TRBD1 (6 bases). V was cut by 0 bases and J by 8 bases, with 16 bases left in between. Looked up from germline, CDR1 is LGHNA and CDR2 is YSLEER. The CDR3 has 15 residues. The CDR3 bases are TGCGCCAGCAGCCAAGATCTGGGGACAAGGGTAGGCTACACCTTC. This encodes CASSQDLGTRVGYTF.

The chain's CDR3 is CASSLDWGLAGVRTGELFF. In nucleotides, the CDR3 is TGTGCCAGCAGCTTAGATTGGGGACTAGCGGGAGTGCGGACCGGGGAGCTGTTTTTT. This chain links TRBV7-2 with TRBJ2-2, with 14 nucleotides matching TRBD2. Per the germline V gene, CDR1 is SGHTA and CDR2 is FQGNSA. V was clipped by 1 base and J by 5 bases; unmatched bases: 9. The CDR3 covers 19 residues. The whole variable domain, filled in from reference TRBV7-2 and TRBJ2-2, reads GAGVSQSPSNKVTEKGKDVELRCDPISGHTALYWYRQSLGQGLEFLIYFQGNSAPDKSGLPSDRFSAERTGGSVSTLTIQRTQQEDSAVYLCASSLDWGLAGVRTGELFFGEGSRLTVL.

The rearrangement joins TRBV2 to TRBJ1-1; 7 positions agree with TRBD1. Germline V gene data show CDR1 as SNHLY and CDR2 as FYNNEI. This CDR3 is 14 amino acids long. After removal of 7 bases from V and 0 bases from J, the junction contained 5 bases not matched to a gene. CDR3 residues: CASTTGRMNTEAFF. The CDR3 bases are TGTGCCAGCACGACAGGGCGAATGAACACTGAAGCTTTCTTT.